The 29 T cell receptor beta chains listed next were all sequenced from one sample in a study of monozygotic twins with cystic fibrosis (dated by TCRdb to 2020 to 2022). Library preparation used the immunoSEQ multiplex PCR assay. The immuneACCESS repertoire file appears here via TCRdb, limited to in-frame rearrangements. These files lack a portion of the clones; in checked studies, under half of the deficit traces to unresolved V genes, and the cause of the others is not known. The sample contains 29,000 or so clones, around four fifths of them found a single time. About 1% of the sample is in the top ten clones. The sequenced sample consisted of blood. These receptors originate from a girl aged 2-10 years with cystic fibrosis.

V gene TRBV9 combines with J gene TRBJ2-3; maybe TRBD2 (5 bases). The CDR3 is 16 amino acids. Germline values: CDR1 SGDLS, CDR2 YYNGEE. V lost 0 bases and J 1 base, leaving 12 bases between the germline ends. In nucleotides, the CDR3 is TGTGCCAGCAGCGTAGGAGGTAGCGTCGGCACAGATACGCAGTATTTT. Protein: CASSVGGSVGTDTQYF. The entire variable domain, with the rest obtained from reference TRBV9 and TRBJ2-3, is as follows: DSGVTQTPKHLITATGQRVTLRCSPRSGDLSVYWYQQSLDQGLQFLIQYYNGEERAKGNILERFSAQQFPDLHSELNLSSLELGDSALYFCASSVGGSVGTDTQYFGPGTRLTVL.

This chain links TRBV5-1 with TRBJ2-1; possibly TRBD1 for D (6 bases). CDR1 and CDR2 from the germline V gene are SGHRS and YFSETQ. Trimming pared 3 bases from V and 2 bases from J, leaving 12 bases between. There are 15 residues in the CDR3. CDR3 DNA sequence: TGCGCCAGCAGCTGGGACATCACGGCCTACAATGAGCAGTTCTTC. Amino acid sequence: CASSWDITAYNEQFF.

The chain has TRBV28 and TRBJ1-2; maybe TRBD1 (5 bases). The germline CDR1 and CDR2 sequences are MDHEN and SYDVKM. The CDR3 spans 16 residues. Trimming removed 11 bases at V and 2 bases at J, with 24 bases between. The CDR3 nucleotides are TGTGCCCGATGTTTTTCCGATGGAACAGGAAACTATGGCTACACCTTC. It specifies CARCFSDGTGNYGYTF.

The V call is TRBV27, the J call TRBJ1-1; the match to TRBD1 covers 8 bases. The CDR3 length is 14 residues. After removal of 3 bases from V and 5 bases from J, the junction contained 5 bases not matched to a gene. Germline lookup yields CDR1 MNHEY and CDR2 SMNVEV (reference sequence). The CDR3 DNA sequence: TGTGCCAGCAGTTTCGGACAGGGTGAAACTGAAGCTTTCTTT. This encodes CASSFGQGETEAFF.

In this sample, this clone turned up a few times. The J gene is TRBJ1-1, the V gene TRBV18; no clear D gene. Germline V gives CDR1 KGHSH, CDR2 LQKENI. Trimming stripped 5 bases from V and 6 bases from J, with 25 bases between. The CDR3 contains 17 residues. The CDR3 reads CASSSPSIDWDGAEAFF. DNA for the CDR3: TGTGCCAGCTCATCCCCCTCCATAGACTGGGATGGGGCTGAAGCTTTCTTT.

The V gene is TRBV6-5, the J gene TRBJ2-7, with D possibly called TRBD1 or TRBD2 (5 bases each). Trimming stripped 0 bases from V and 2 bases from J, with 14 bases between. Germline CDR1 and CDR2: MNHEY and SVGAGI. The CDR3 spans 16 residues. CDR3 region: CASSYSIMGVPYEQYF. The CDR3 nucleotides read TGTGCCAGCAGTTACTCGATCATGGGGGTGCCCTACGAGCAGTACTTC.

The genes are TRBV30 and TRBJ1-4, with 7 bases identical to TRBD1. The CDR3 extends over 15 amino acids. CDR1 and CDR2 from the germline V gene are GTSNPN and SVGIG (reference sequence). Trimming cost V 0 bases and J 7 bases; bases outside gene matches: 8. CDR3 amino acids: CAWSVQRGPGEKLFF. For the CDR3, the DNA is TGTGCCTGGAGTGTACAAAGGGGGCCGGGTGAAAAACTGTTTTTT.

The V and J genes are TRBV29-1 and TRBJ1-1; D is uncertain. V lost 4 bases, J lost 5 bases, and 5 bases lay in between. Germline V gene sequence: CDR1 SQVTM, CDR2 ANQGSEA. The CDR3 runs 10 residues. DNA of the CDR3: TGCAGCGTTGTAGTGACTGAAGCTTTCTTT. Residues: CSVVVTEAFF.

This clone was recorded only once. The rearrangement uses TRBV6-5 and TRBJ1-4, with D perhaps matching TRBD1 (6 bases). The V and J ends lost 4 bases and 14 bases respectively, with 11 bases between them. The length of the CDR3 is 11 residues. Germline CDR1 reads MNHEY; CDR2 reads SVGAGI. In nucleotides, the CDR3 is TGTGCCAGCAGTTCGGGACAAGTCCTGTTTTTT. Translating gives CASSSGQVLFF.

This clone has just a few counts. The chain links TRBV2 to TRBJ2-1; the D is unclear. The V and J ends lost 4 bases and 10 bases respectively, with 8 bases between them. The CDR3 contains 11 residues. CDR1 is SNHLY, CDR2 FYNNEI, per germline. The CDR3 DNA reads TGTGCCAGCAGTGTGGGCAACGAGCAGTTCTTC. Translation gives CASSVGNEQFF.

The rearrangement uses TRBV27 and TRBJ2-7, with 7 bases identical to TRBD1. V lost 4 bases, J lost 5 bases, and 8 bases stayed unmatched. Germline V gene data show CDR1 as MNHEY and CDR2 as SMNVEV (reference sequence). The CDR3 loop spans 14 amino acids. Here the CDR3 DNA reads TGTGCCAGCAGTTCCATCTACAGGGGCAACGAGCAGTACTTC. Translating it yields CASSSIYRGNEQYF.

The chain combines TRBV4-1 with TRBJ1-6; D may be TRBD1 (6 bases). The CDR3 is 15 residues long. CDR1 and CDR2 (germline): MGHRA, YSYEKL. The V end lost 0 bases, the J end lost 10 bases, and 13 bases lay between the germline ends. As DNA, the CDR3 is TGCGCCAGCAGCCAAGAAGCAGGGGTTAGGTCACCCCTCCACTTT. Protein product: CASSQEAGVRSPLHF.

The rearrangement uses TRBV9 and TRBJ2-7; D is perhaps TRBD2 (6 bases). Germline lookup yields CDR1 SGDLS and CDR2 YYNGEE. V was pared by 1 base and J by 3 bases, with 14 bases between. This CDR3 has 15 residues. The CDR3 is CASSVSPKDYYEQYF. The CDR3 bases are TGTGCCAGCAGCGTATCTCCCAAGGACTACTACGAGCAGTACTTC.

This clone appeared a single time. This chain uses TRBV9 with TRBJ2-3; TRBD2 matches 7 bases. The length of the CDR3 is 15 residues. The germline V gene has CDR1 SGDLS and CDR2 YYNGEE. The junction had 3 bases not matched to a gene; V was cut back by 0 bases and J by 2 bases. The CDR3 loop reads CASSVAGGATDTQYF. The CDR3 DNA is TGTGCCAGCAGCGTAGCGGGAGGAGCCACAGATACGCAGTATTTT.

The chain combines TRBV27 with TRBJ2-7; no firm D call. CDR1 and CDR2 from the germline V gene are MNHEY and SMNVEV (reference sequence). The CDR3 is 13 residues long. V lost 3 bases and J lost 5, with 11 bases in between. DNA of the CDR3: TGTGCCAGCAGTTTGCATTTCCGGGACGAGCAGTACTTC. It encodes CASSLHFRDEQYF.

The rearrangement links TRBV29-1 to TRBJ1-1, with a possible D match to TRBD1 (5 bases). V lost 4 bases to trimming and J lost 5 bases, with 11 bases between them. The germline CDR1 and CDR2 sequences are SQVTM and ANQGSEA. The CDR3 is made up of 12 amino acids. CDR3 protein: CSVAGGGTEAFF. CDR3 nucleotides: TGCAGCGTTGCGGGGGGGGGAACTGAAGCTTTCTTT.

V gene TRBV4-1 combines with J gene TRBJ1-4; D remains unclear. V was trimmed by 1 base and J by 7 bases, leaving 19 bases between them. The CDR3 has 17 amino acids. Germline V gives CDR1 MGHRA, CDR2 YSYEKL. The CDR3 DNA is TGCGCCAGCAGCCAAGGAGGAGGCCGGAGCGTCGGTGAAAAACTGTTTTTT. Its translation: CASSQGGGRSVGEKLFF.

J is TRBJ2-5 and V is TRBV5-4; a weak D match, TRBD2 (5 bases). The CDR3 has 15 residues. V was clipped by 1 base and J by 2 bases, with 12 bases between them. CDR1 SGHNT and CDR2 YYREEE come from the germline V gene (reference sequence). The CDR3, as DNA: TGTGCCAGCAGCTTGTCCGAGAGGACTCAAGAGACCCAGTACTTC. Translated, it gives CASSLSERTQETQYF. Filled out from reference TRBV5-4 and TRBJ2-5, the complete variable domain reads ETGVTQSPTHLIKTRGQQVTLRCSSQSGHNTVSWYQQALGQGPQFIFQYYREEENGRGNFPPRFSGLQFPNYSSELNVNALELDDSALYLCASSLSERTQETQYFGPGTRLLVL.

V and J are TRBV30 and TRBJ1-1; D is unresolved. This CDR3 region has 13 residues. The germline V gene has CDR1 GTSNPN and CDR2 SVGIG (reference sequence). V was shortened by 4 bases and J by 2 bases, with 11 bases between the two germline ends. The CDR3 bases are TGTGCCTGGATTAGTGTGGCCAACACTGAAGCTTTCTTT. Amino acid sequence: CAWISVANTEAFF.

This chain's CDR3 is CAWSVPGLGTDTQYF. CDR3 sequence (DNA): TGTGCCTGGAGTGTACCAGGACTTGGCACAGATACGCAGTATTTT. The rearrangement links TRBV30 to TRBJ2-3; tentative D call: TRBD2 (5 bases). Germline CDR1 and CDR2: GTSNPN and SVGIG (reference sequence). This CDR3 has 15 residues. V gave up 0 bases and J gave up 1 base, with 11 bases separating them.

The V call is TRBV2, the J call TRBJ1-5; a possible D gene is TRBD1 (6 bases). Trimming removed 7 bases from V and 1 base from J, with 14 bases in between. Germline loops: CDR1 SNHLY, CDR2 FYNNEI. This CDR3 has 15 residues. CDR3 bases: TGTGCCAGCATCGCCAATGGGGGCAGCAATCAGCCCCAGCATTTT. This codes for CASIANGGSNQPQHF. Full variable domain (rest looked up from reference TRBV2 and TRBJ1-5): EPEVTQTPSHQVTQMGQEVILRCVPISNHLYFYWYRQILGQKVEFLVSFYNNEISEKSEIFDDQFSVERPDGSNFTLKIRSTKLEDSAMYFCASIANGGSNQPQHFGDGTRLSIL.

This clone was seen more than once but under ten times. The chain employs TRBV11-3 and TRBJ1-4; D is perhaps TRBD1 (5 bases). The CDR3 spans 15 residues. From germline, CDR1 is SGHNT and CDR2 YENEEA. Trimming removed 2 bases at V and 7 bases at J, with 14 bases between. CDR3 region: CASSLTGGIGEKLFF. CDR3 nucleotides: TGTGCCAGCAGCTTAACGGGGGGAATTGGTGAAAAACTGTTTTTT.

J is TRBJ2-2 and V is TRBV6-5; 7 nucleotides line up with TRBD2. CDR3 size: 15 residues. Per germline, CDR1 MNHEY and CDR2 SVGAGI. The ends lost 2 bases at V and 4 bases at J; junction bases unmatched: 4. The CDR3 spells CASSYLASGTGELFF. As DNA, the CDR3 is TGTGCCAGCAGTTACCTCGCTAGCGGCACCGGGGAGCTGTTTTTT.

The chain has TRBV9 and TRBJ2-1; 12 positions agree with TRBD2. This CDR3 contains 15 residues. J lost 8 bases, V lost 2 bases, and 5 bases had no gene match. Germline lookup yields CDR1 SGDLS and CDR2 YYNGEE. The DNA for the CDR3 is TGTGCCAGCAGCGTGACTAGCGGGAGTTCTTATGAGCAGTTCTTC. Its translation: CASSVTSGSSYEQFF.

The CDR3 DNA sequence: TGTGCCTTCTCGGGGGCAGGGGGCTACACCTTC. Protein product: CAFSGAGGYTF. The chain joins TRBV30 to TRBJ1-2, with D tentatively TRBD1 (6 bases). V was pared by 7 bases and J by 8 bases, with 14 bases between. In germline, CDR1 is GTSNPN, CDR2 SVGIG (reference sequence). CDR3 size: 11 residues.

This clone was seen a handful of times. The chain employs TRBV19 and TRBJ1-1; D gene ambiguous. V lost 3 bases and J 3 bases, leaving 8 bases between the germline ends. CDR3 length: 13 amino acids. CDR1 is LNHDA, CDR2 SQIVND, per germline (reference sequence). Written as DNA, the CDR3 is TGTGCCAGTAGTATGACCGACTACACTGAAGCTTTCTTT. It is translated as CASSMTDYTEAFF.

The V and J genes are TRBV5-4 and TRBJ1-4, with 8 nucleotides matching TRBD1. J was trimmed by 7 bases and V by 1 base; bases with no gene match: 9. CDR3 size: 16 residues. Germline loops: CDR1 SGHNT, CDR2 YYREEE (reference sequence). The CDR3 is CASSLSRDRWGEKLFF. The CDR3 bases are TGTGCCAGCAGCTTGTCCCGGGACAGGTGGGGTGAAAAACTGTTTTTT.

The chain couples TRBV10-3 to TRBJ1-1, with 7 bases aligning to TRBD1. The length of the CDR3 is 13 residues. From germline, CDR1 is ENHRY and CDR2 SYGVKD. The J segment lost 5 bases and the V segment lost 7 bases, leaving 7 bases of the junction unmatched. The CDR3 bases are TGTGCCATCAAGGGGGCGCGAGGGACTGAAGCTTTCTTT. Translation: CAIKGARGTEAFF.

The V and J genes are TRBV19 and TRBJ1-5, with D uncertain. Germline-derived CDR1 and CDR2 are LNHDA and SQIVND (reference sequence). The CDR3 is made up of 12 amino acids. The V end was cut by 2 bases, the J end by 7 bases, with 6 bases between. This CDR3 is CASSILGQPQHF. The CDR3 DNA sequence: TGTGCCAGTAGTATATTGGGCCAGCCCCAGCATTTT.